Sequencing of this TCR beta chain was carried out in a study of response to subunit inactivated influenza vaccine. Trimming took off 0 bases at V and 8 bases at J, with 6 bases between the two ends. Germline CDR1 is SGDLS and CDR2 is YYNGEE. The CDR3 consists of 12 residues. TCRdb re-called the RT-PCR reads with MiXCR, one entry per CDR3 protein. The table lists about 540,000 distinct CDR3 sequences, around 21% of them singletons. In this sample, this clonotype turned up a few times. The sample was also reused in another study, on T cells expressing NK-cell markers. This second study says: cDNA encoding TCR beta was synthesized via 5'RACE template switching incorporating UMIs. About 1.0-7.0% of CD8+ T cells in about 6 donors belonged to dominant NKG2C+ clonotypes.

This clonotype originated in a man in his fifties who received an inactivated influenza vaccine. The genes are TRBV9 and TRBJ2-1; D is ambiguous. Here the sequenced sample was CD4+ T cells sorted from PBMCs, taken about 12 days after vaccination. The CDR3 DNA follows: TGTGCCAGCAGCGTAGTAGGCGATGAGCAGTTCTTC. This codes for CASSVVGDEQFF.